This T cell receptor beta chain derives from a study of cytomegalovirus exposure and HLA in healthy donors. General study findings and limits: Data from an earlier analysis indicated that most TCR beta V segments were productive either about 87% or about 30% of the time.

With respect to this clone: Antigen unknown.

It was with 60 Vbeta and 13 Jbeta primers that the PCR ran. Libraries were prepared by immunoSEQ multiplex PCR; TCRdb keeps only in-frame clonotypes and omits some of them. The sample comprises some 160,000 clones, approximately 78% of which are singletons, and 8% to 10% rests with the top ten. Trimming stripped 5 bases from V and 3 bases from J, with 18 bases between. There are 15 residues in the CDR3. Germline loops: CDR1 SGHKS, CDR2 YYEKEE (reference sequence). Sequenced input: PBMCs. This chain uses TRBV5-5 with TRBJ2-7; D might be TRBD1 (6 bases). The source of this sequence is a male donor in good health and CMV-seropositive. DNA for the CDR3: TGTGCCAGCAGAGACAGGAGGAATCGGGTCTACGAGCAGTACTTC. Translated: CASRDRRNRVYEQYF.